A single sample is the source of the 24 T cell receptor beta chains below, sequenced in a study of blood T cell repertoires in COVID-19. The table came from immunoSEQ multiplex PCR; TCRdb's copy has only in-frame clones and leaves some out. The sample holds 190,000 or so clones; around 94% are singletons and the top ten take approximately 0.8%. Sample: peripheral blood. The receptor set was obtained from a man younger than 45 with COVID-19, enrolled during active disease.

The genes are TRBV4-2 and TRBJ1-3; 8 bases fit TRBD1. V lost 2 bases, J lost 4 bases, and 7 bases stayed unmatched. This CDR3 has 16 amino acids. CDR1 is LGHNA and CDR2 is YNFKEQ in the germline V gene. Written as DNA, the CDR3 is TGTGCCAGCAGCCAACCCCAGGGGGCTTCGGGAAACACCATATATTTT. Protein product: CASSQPQGASGNTIYF.

With respect to this clone: Distinct nucleotide sequences in the sample also encode this CDR3. The chain carries TRBV28 and TRBJ1-5; 11 bases fit TRBD1. The CDR3 is 16 residues long. Germline V gene lookup returns CDR1 MDHEN and CDR2 SYDVKM. The trim removed 4 bases at V and 4 bases at J, leaving 6 bases unmatched. The CDR3 is CASSSGQGASNQPQHF. The CDR3 DNA follows: TGTGCCAGCAGTTCAGGACAGGGGGCCTCTAATCAGCCCCAGCATTTT.

This sequence joins TRBV9 and TRBJ1-3; possibly TRBD1 for D (6 bases). In germline, CDR1 is SGDLS, CDR2 YYNGEE. This CDR3 spans 15 amino acids. Deletions cut 3 bases from V and 1 base from J, with 11 bases between. The CDR3 reads CASSANRVSGNTIYF. The CDR3 coding sequence is TGTGCCAGCAGCGCGAACAGGGTATCTGGAAACACCATATATTTT.

The CDR3 region has the DNA TGTGCTAGTGGTTCTTCGACAGGGGACGCTGGAAACACCATATATTTT. Translated, it gives CASGSSTGDAGNTIYF. The rearrangement uses TRBV12-5 and TRBJ1-3; 8 positions agree with TRBD1. Germline loops: CDR1 LGHNT, CDR2 FRNRAP. V gave up 4 bases and J gave up 2 bases; unmatched junction bases: 7. There are 16 residues in the CDR3.

V and J are TRBV11-3 and TRBJ2-7, with no clear D. V dropped 1 base and J dropped 0 bases, with 4 bases sitting between them. The CDR3 covers 13 residues. Germline CDR1 is SGHNT and CDR2 is YENEEA. The CDR3 is CASSLGSSYEQYF. Here the CDR3 DNA reads TGTGCCAGCAGCTTAGGGAGCTCCTACGAGCAGTACTTC.

The V gene is TRBV1, the J gene TRBJ2-7; TRBD1 reflects the table's D call only, with no check against the DNA. TRBV1 is marked as a pseudogene. This CDR3 contains 15 residues. The CDR3 DNA sequence: TGCACCAGCAGCCAAGATTCACAAGTAAAGTACGAGCAGTACTTC. This gives the protein CTSSQDSQVKYEQYF.

The chain recombines TRBV6-5 with TRBJ2-3, with TRBD1 identical over 8 bases. After removal of 5 bases from V and 4 bases from J, the junction contained 8 bases not matched to a gene. CDR3 length equals 15 residues. Germline CDR1 MNHEY, CDR2 SVGAGI. The CDR3: CASSITGGNADTQYF. The CDR3 DNA sequence: TGTGCCAGCAGTATAACAGGGGGGAACGCAGATACGCAGTATTTT.

This rearrangement joins TRBV13 to TRBJ1-1; D remains unclear. The CDR3 has 17 residues. The V and J ends lost 4 bases and 0 bases respectively, with 18 bases between them. CDR1 is PRHDT and CDR2 is FYEKMQ in the germline V gene (reference sequence). CDR3 coding DNA: TGTGCCAGCAGCTCGCCACCCCGCAAGCATATGAACACTGAAGCTTTCTTT. This gives the protein CASSSPPRKHMNTEAFF.

This chain uses TRBV7-9 with TRBJ2-5; D is undetermined. Trimming stripped 1 base from V and 4 bases from J, with 7 bases between. CDR1 is SEHNR and CDR2 is FQNEAQ in the germline V gene (reference sequence). The CDR3 runs to 13 residues. The CDR3 DNA is TGTGCCAGCAGCTTAGTCGGCGGAGAGACCCAGTACTTC. This codes for CASSLVGGETQYF.

This chain links TRBV2 with TRBJ2-5; no clear D. Germline V gives CDR1 SNHLY, CDR2 FYNNEI. V lost 3 bases and J 5 bases, leaving 10 bases between the germline ends. CDR3 length: 13 amino acids. This chain's CDR3 is CASSEIPQETQYF. DNA of the CDR3: TGTGCCAGCAGTGAGATCCCCCAGGAGACCCAGTACTTC.

V usage is TRBV19 and J usage is TRBJ2-2, with no clear D. The CDR3 length is 14 residues. V lost 2 bases and J lost 1, with 5 bases in between. Germline values: CDR1 LNHDA, CDR2 SQIVND (reference sequence). This CDR3 reads CASSIIKNTGELFF. The CDR3 DNA reads as TGTGCCAGTAGTATAATCAAGAACACCGGGGAGCTGTTTTTT.

The rearrangement joins TRBV10-3 to TRBJ2-7; TRBD1 agrees at 7 bases. The CDR3 has 11 amino acids. Trimming cost V 11 bases and J 3 bases; bases outside gene matches: 4. Germline CDR1 reads ENHRY; CDR2 reads SYGVKD. The CDR3 sequence is CAAGQDYEQYF. The CDR3 DNA sequence: TGTGCCGCTGGACAGGACTACGAGCAGTACTTC.

The chain carries TRBV30 and TRBJ1-6; the D gene is possibly TRBD1 (6 bases). The V gene's germline CDR1 is GTSNPN and CDR2 SVGIG (reference sequence). The CDR3 covers 17 residues. V dropped 0 bases and J dropped 8 bases, with 20 bases sitting between them. The CDR3 nucleotides are TGTGCCTGGAGTGTACAATTACAGGGCAGGGTGGATTCACCCCTCCACTTT. This translates into CAWSVQLQGRVDSPLHF.

The chain recombines TRBV28 with TRBJ1-1; TRBD1 is a possible D gene (5 bases). The V end lost 10 bases, the J end lost 0 bases, and 12 bases lay between the germline ends. Germline assignment: CDR1 MDHEN and CDR2 SYDVKM. The CDR3 loop spans 13 amino acids. This CDR3 reads CATQGLMNTEAFF. DNA for the CDR3: TGTGCCACCCAGGGACTAATGAACACTGAAGCTTTCTTT.

The chain combines TRBV24-1 with TRBJ1-1, with 7 bases that match TRBD1. Germline trimming cut 12 bases from V and 0 bases from J; bases unmatched to any gene: 6. CDR1 is KGHDR, CDR2 SFDVKD, per germline. This CDR3 has 13 residues. The CDR3 DNA follows: TGTGCCGGATACAGGGGTATGAACACTGAAGCTTTCTTT. As protein: CAGYRGMNTEAFF.

This clone was found once. The CDR3 DNA sequence: TGTGCCAGCAGCGTAGGGGGAGTTGACAATGAGCAGTTCTTC. Its protein product is CASSVGGVDNEQFF. This sequence joins TRBV9 and TRBJ2-1; D is perhaps TRBD2 (5 bases). Germline CDR1 reads SGDLS; CDR2 reads YYNGEE. V lost 0 bases and J 5 bases, leaving 9 bases between the germline ends. The CDR3 has 14 amino acids. Full variable domain (outside the CDR3, taken from reference TRBV9 and TRBJ2-1): DSGVTQTPKHLITATGQRVTLRCSPRSGDLSVYWYQQSLDQGLQFLIQYYNGEERAKGNILERFSAQQFPDLHSELNLSSLELGDSALYFCASSVGGVDNEQFFGPGTRLTVL.

V is TRBV7-9 and J is TRBJ1-2; a possible D gene is TRBD1 (6 bases). The CDR3 length is 15 residues. The V and J ends lost 5 bases and 2 bases respectively, with 15 bases between them. Germline V lookup: CDR1 SEHNR, CDR2 FQNEAQ (reference sequence). CDR3 sequence (DNA): TGTGCCAGCAGCCCCCACAGGGAAATGAACTATGGCTACACCTTC. Its protein product is CASSPHREMNYGYTF.

The V and J genes are TRBV24-1 and TRBJ2-1; 9 nucleotides align to TRBD1. V lost 3 bases, J lost 8 bases, and 16 bases stayed unmatched. The germline V gene encodes CDR1 KGHDR and CDR2 SFDVKD. The CDR3 is 18 amino acids. DNA of the CDR3: TGTGCCACCAGTGATGAGCCCCCAGACAGGGGGGTTAACGATGAGCAGTTCTTC. Its translation is CATSDEPPDRGVNDEQFF.

The V call is TRBV7-2, the J call TRBJ2-7, with D perhaps matching TRBD1 (5 bases). V shed 2 bases and J shed 2 bases, with 10 bases lying between them. The V gene's germline CDR1 is SGHTA and CDR2 FQGNSA. There are 14 residues in the CDR3. The DNA of the CDR3 is TGTGCCAGCAGCTTAATGCAGGGTCCCTACGAGCAGTACTTC. Amino acid sequence: CASSLMQGPYEQYF.

The rearrangement links TRBV27 to TRBJ2-7; D gene unclear. In germline, CDR1 is MNHEY, CDR2 SMNVEV (reference sequence). Trimming shortened V by 3 bases and J by 5 bases, and 14 bases separated the two germline ends. This CDR3 has 14 amino acids. CDR3 sequence: CASSFTATPHEQYF. In DNA, the CDR3 is TGTGCCAGCAGTTTTACAGCAACTCCCCACGAGCAGTACTTC.

The J gene is TRBJ1-5, the V gene TRBV2; TRBD1 matches at 8 bases. CDR3 length: 15 residues. Germline loops: CDR1 SNHLY, CDR2 FYNNEI. Germline trimming cut 5 bases from V and 0 bases from J; bases unmatched to any gene: 3. The CDR3 reads CASSRQGTSNQPQHF. The CDR3, as DNA: TGTGCCAGCAGTCGACAGGGGACTAGCAATCAGCCCCAGCATTTT.

This clone was recorded only once. The chain employs TRBV4-2 and TRBJ1-2; 7 nucleotides agree with TRBD1. V shed 6 bases, J shed 1 base, and the junction held 8 bases outside the gene matches. This CDR3 is 15 amino acids long. Germline CDR1 reads LGHNA; CDR2 reads YNFKEQ. The CDR3 nucleotides read TGTGCCAGCAGTCAGACATACAGGGGTAACTATGGCTACACCTTC. Translation gives CASSQTYRGNYGYTF.

The J gene is TRBJ2-1, the V gene TRBV5-1; TRBD1 might be the D (5 bases). With 6 bases removed from V and 0 bases from J, the gap between germline ends came to 16 bases. Germline V gene data show CDR1 as SGHRS and CDR2 as YFSETQ. This CDR3 comprises 16 residues. CDR3 in DNA: TGCGCCAGCAACCGAGGAGACAGTAGCTCCTACAATGAGCAGTTCTTC. Its protein product is CASNRGDSSSYNEQFF.

V is TRBV19 and J is TRBJ1-4; D perhaps matches TRBD1 (5 bases). The V end was cut by 1 base, the J end by 8 bases, with 14 bases between. Germline V gene data show CDR1 as LNHDA and CDR2 as SQIVND (reference sequence). The CDR3 sequence is 15 residues long. This CDR3 is CASSIGSAGNEKLFF. In DNA form, the CDR3 reads TGTGCCAGTAGTATAGGATCGGCAGGGAACGAAAAACTGTTTTTT.